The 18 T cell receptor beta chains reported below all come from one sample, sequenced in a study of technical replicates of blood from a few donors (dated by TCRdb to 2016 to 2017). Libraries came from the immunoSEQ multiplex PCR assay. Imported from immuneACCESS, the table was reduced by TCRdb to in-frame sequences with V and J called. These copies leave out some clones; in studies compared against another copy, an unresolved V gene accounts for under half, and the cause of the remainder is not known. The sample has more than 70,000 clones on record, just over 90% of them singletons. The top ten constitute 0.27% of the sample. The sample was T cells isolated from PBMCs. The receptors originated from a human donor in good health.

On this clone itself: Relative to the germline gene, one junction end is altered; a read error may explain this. CDR3 in DNA: TGTGCCATGAGTGGGGGCGGAAACACTGAAGCTTTCTTT. Its protein is CAMSGGGNTEAFF. This chain uses TRBV10-3 with TRBJ1-1, with D perhaps matching TRBD1 (6 bases). CDR3 length: 13 amino acids. Germline CDR1 is ENHRY and CDR2 is SYGVKD.

This CDR3 reads CASSAYSGGESYEQYF. The CDR3 DNA reads TGTGCCAGCAGCGCATATTCAGGGGGCGAGTCCTACGAGCAGTACTTC. The chain uses TRBV28 and TRBJ2-7; 8 bases are a match to TRBD1. Germline loops: CDR1 MDHEN, CDR2 SYDVKM. V gave up 6 bases and J gave up 1 base; unmatched junction bases: 11. The CDR3 is 16 residues long. Using reference TRBV28 and TRBJ2-7 for the parts outside the CDR3, the full variable domain is DVKVTQSSRYLVKRTGEKVFLECVQDMDHENMFWYRQDPGLGLRLIYFSYDVKMKEKGDIPEGYSVSREKKERFSLILESASTNQTSMYLCASSAYSGGESYEQYFGPGTRLTVT.

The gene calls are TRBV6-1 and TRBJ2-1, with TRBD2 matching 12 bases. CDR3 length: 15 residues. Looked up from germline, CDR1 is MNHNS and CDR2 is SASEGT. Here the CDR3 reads CASWVAGLAGTEQFF. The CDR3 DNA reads TGTGCTAGCTGGGTCGCCGGACTAGCGGGAACTGAGCAGTTCTTC.

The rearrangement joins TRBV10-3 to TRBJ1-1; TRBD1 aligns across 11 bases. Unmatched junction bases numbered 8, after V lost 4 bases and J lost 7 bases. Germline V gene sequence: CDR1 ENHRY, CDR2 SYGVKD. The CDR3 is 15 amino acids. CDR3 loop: CAISGTGGLRGEAFF. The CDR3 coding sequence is TGTGCCATCAGTGGGACAGGGGGCCTTCGCGGTGAAGCTTTCTTT.

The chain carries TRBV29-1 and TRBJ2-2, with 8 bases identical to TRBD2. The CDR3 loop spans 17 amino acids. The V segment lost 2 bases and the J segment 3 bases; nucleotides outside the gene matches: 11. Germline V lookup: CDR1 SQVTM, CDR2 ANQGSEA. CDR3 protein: CSVERSGTRFDTGELFF. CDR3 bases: TGCAGCGTTGAAAGATCCGGGACTAGATTTGACACCGGGGAGCTGTTTTTT.

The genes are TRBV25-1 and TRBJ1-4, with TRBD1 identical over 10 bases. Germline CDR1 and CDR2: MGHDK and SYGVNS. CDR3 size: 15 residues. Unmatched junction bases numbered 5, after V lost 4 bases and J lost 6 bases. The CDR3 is CASSGAGTGDEKLFF. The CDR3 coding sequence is TGTGCCAGCAGTGGTGCCGGGACAGGGGATGAAAAACTGTTTTTT.

CDR3 DNA sequence: TGTGCCTGGAGTGTAGGCGGGGGGGCCTATGGCTACACCTTC. Amino acids: CAWSVGGGAYGYTF. The gene calls are TRBV30 and TRBJ1-2; D is perhaps TRBD1 (6 bases). CDR3 length: 14 residues. Germline V gives CDR1 GTSNPN, CDR2 SVGIG (reference sequence). V dropped 0 bases and J dropped 4 bases, with 12 bases sitting between them.

The CDR3 region is CASSPRFLAGVNEQFF. The CDR3 DNA reads TGTGCCAGCAGCCCAAGGTTTCTAGCGGGGGTTAATGAGCAGTTCTTC. V is TRBV11-1 and J is TRBJ2-1; 10 bases align to TRBD2. In germline, CDR1 is SGHAT, CDR2 FQDESV (reference sequence). This CDR3 has 16 residues. Unmatched junction bases numbered 11, after V lost 5 bases and J lost 7 bases.

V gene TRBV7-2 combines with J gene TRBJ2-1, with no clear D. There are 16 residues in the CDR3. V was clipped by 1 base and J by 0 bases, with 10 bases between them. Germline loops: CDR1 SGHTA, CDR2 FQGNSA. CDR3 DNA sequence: TGTGCCAGCAGCTTAGATCCCCTCAGCTCCTACAATGAGCAGTTCTTC. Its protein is CASSLDPLSSYNEQFF.

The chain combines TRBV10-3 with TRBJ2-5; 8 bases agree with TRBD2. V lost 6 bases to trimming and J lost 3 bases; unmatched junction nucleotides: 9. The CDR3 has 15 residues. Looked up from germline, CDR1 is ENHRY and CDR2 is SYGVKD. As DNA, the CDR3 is TGTGCCATCAGGGACCCTAGCGGGCCTAAAGAGACCCAGTACTTC. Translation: CAIRDPSGPKETQYF.

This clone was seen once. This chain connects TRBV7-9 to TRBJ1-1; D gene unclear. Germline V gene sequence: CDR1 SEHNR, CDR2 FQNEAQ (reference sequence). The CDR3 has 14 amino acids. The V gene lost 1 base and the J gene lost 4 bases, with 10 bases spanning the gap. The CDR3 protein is CASSLDFGSTEAFF. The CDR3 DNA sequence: TGTGCCAGCAGCTTAGATTTCGGGAGCACTGAAGCTTTCTTT.

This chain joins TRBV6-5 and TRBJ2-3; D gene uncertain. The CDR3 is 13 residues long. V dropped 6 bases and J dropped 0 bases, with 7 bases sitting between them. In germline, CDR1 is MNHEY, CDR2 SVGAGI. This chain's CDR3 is CASSSWSTDTQYF. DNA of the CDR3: TGTGCCAGCAGCAGTTGGAGCACAGATACGCAGTATTTT.

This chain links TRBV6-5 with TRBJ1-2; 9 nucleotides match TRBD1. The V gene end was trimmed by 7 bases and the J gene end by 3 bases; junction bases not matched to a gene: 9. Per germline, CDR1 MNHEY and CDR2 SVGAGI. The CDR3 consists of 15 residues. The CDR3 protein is CASTETGGEDYGYTF. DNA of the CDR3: TGTGCCAGCACCGAAACAGGGGGCGAAGACTATGGCTACACCTTC.

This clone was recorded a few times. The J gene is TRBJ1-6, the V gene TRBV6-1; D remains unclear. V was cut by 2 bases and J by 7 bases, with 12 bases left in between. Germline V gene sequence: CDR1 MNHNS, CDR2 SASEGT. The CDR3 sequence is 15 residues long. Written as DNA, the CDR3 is TGTGCCAGCAGTGAAATATCGTCCGTCAATTCACCCCTCCACTTT. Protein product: CASSEISSVNSPLHF.

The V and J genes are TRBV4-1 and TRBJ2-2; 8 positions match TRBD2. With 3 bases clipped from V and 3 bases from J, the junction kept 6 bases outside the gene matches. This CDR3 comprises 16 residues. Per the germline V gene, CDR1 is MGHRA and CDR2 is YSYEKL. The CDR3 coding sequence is TGCGCCAGCAGCCATCTTAGCGGGACTGACACCGGGGAGCTGTTTTTT. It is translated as CASSHLSGTDTGELFF.

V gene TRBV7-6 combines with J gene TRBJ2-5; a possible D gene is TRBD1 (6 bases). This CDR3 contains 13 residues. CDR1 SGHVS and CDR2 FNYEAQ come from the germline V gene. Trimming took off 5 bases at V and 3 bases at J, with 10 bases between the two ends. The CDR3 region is CASSHRTEETQYF. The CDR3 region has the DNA TGTGCCAGCAGCCACCGGACAGAAGAGACCCAGTACTTC.

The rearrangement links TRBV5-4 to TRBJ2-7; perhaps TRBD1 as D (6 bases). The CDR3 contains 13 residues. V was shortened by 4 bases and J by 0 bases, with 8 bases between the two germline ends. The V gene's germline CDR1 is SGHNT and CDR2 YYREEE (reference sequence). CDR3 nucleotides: TGTGCCAGCAGCCAGACAGGCTCCTACGAGCAGTACTTC. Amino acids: CASSQTGSYEQYF.

The CDR3 reads CAWSLPGLAGGLSYNEQFF. CDR3 in DNA: TGTGCCTGGAGTCTACCGGGACTAGCGGGGGGGCTTTCCTACAATGAGCAGTTCTTC. The V gene is TRBV30, the J gene TRBJ2-1, with TRBD2 matching over 16 bases. CDR3 length: 19 residues. Germline values: CDR1 GTSNPN, CDR2 SVGIG (reference sequence). Trimming cost V 2 bases and J 1 base; bases outside gene matches: 8.